This TCR beta chain comes out of a study of blood T cell repertoires in COVID-19. On the study more broadly: Sources were T cells, B-cell-depleted T cells, or PBMCs; the material itself was cDNA or gDNA.

This clone was counted a few times. The method was immunoSEQ multiplex PCR; TCRdb's version includes in-frame clones alone and lacks a portion of them. The sample carries 70,000 to 75,000 clones, approximately 80% recorded once. The CDR3 is 11 amino acids. CDR1 is MNHEY, CDR2 SVGAGI, per germline. Deletions cut 6 bases from V and 9 bases from J, with 11 bases between. The clonotype was recovered from a woman older than 75 with active or convalescent COVID-19. The sample taken for sequencing was peripheral blood. The V gene is TRBV6-5, the J gene TRBJ1-1, with D unclear. The CDR3 nucleotides are TGTGCCAGCAGATACAACAACCAAGCTTTCTTT. Residues: CASRYNNQAFF.